This is a list of T cell receptor beta chains from one sample in a study of cytomegalovirus exposure and HLA in healthy donors. Here immunoSEQ multiplex PCR was the method, and the copy in TCRdb shows in-frame clones only, minus some. The data hold about 140,000 clones, with 60% to 80% observed a single time. The sequencing sample was made of PBMCs. All receptors derive from a female donor in good health and CMV-seronegative. CDR3s include the opening cysteine and the closing phenylalanine or tryptophan. A D gene is named only where the DNA matches it firmly. Only some rows state a clone size, as once, few, many or a class for expanded clones.

D	J	size	V	CDR3	DNA
-	TRBJ1-2	-	TRBV11-3	CASSFARFIYGYTF	TGTGCCAGCAGCTTCGCCAGGTTTATCTATGGCTACACCTTC
TRBD1	TRBJ1-5	once	TRBV6-1	CASSERQGRIQPQHF	TGTGCCAGCAGTGAAAGACAGGGGAGGATTCAGCCCCAGCATTTT
-	TRBJ2-1	-	TRBV5-5	CASSLLSPIQFSYNEQFF	TGTGCCAGCAGCTTGCTGTCCCCCATACAATTCTCCTACAATGAGCAGTTCTTC
-	TRBJ1-3	-	TRBV9	CASSQWGDGNTIYF	TGTGCCAGCAGCCAGTGGGGCGATGGAAACACCATATATTTT
-	TRBJ1-1	-	TRBV28	CASRPGTYEAFF	TGTGCCAGCAGACCGGGGACATATGAAGCTTTCTTT
-	TRBJ2-1	-	TRBV7-3	CASTPGLDEQFF	TGTGCCAGCACCCCGGGACTGGATGAGCAGTTCTTC
-	TRBJ1-1	once	TRBV27	CASSDGRWTEAFF	TGTGCCAGCAGTGATGGCAGATGGACTGAAGCTTTCTTT
-	TRBJ1-1	-	TRBV19	CASSIDGPGPVMNTEAFF	TGTGCCAGTAGTATAGACGGCCCAGGCCCGGTTATGAACACTGAAGCTTTCTTT
-	TRBJ1-2	once	TRBV10-3	CAISSQGGRRGYGYTF	TGTGCCATCAGTTCCCAGGGCGGGAGGAGAGGCTATGGCTACACCTTC
-	TRBJ1-2	once	TRBV7-8	CASSLADSNYGYTF	TGTGCCAGCAGCTTAGCGGACAGCAACTATGGCTACACCTTC
-	TRBJ2-5	-	TRBV14	CASSQDGRTAWVTQYF	TGTGCCAGCAGCCAAGATGGAAGGACAGCGTGGGTGACCCAGTACTTC
-	TRBJ1-4	-	TRBV9	CASSVRWTATNEKLFF	TGTGCCAGCAGCGTACGCTGGACAGCTACTAATGAAAAACTGTTTTTT
-	TRBJ1-3	-	TRBV7-3	CASSLGVERHSGNTIYF	TGTGCCAGCAGCTTAGGTGTTGAGAGGCACTCTGGAAACACCATATATTTT
-	TRBJ2-7	-	TRBV28	CASSLDPGHTYEQYF	TGTGCCAGCAGTTTGGATCCGGGACACACCTACGAGCAGTACTTC
-	TRBJ2-1	-	TRBV19	CASTRGTASLGGEQFF	TGTGCCAGTACCCGCGGGACAGCCAGCCTCGGGGGTGAGCAGTTCTTC
TRBD1	TRBJ1-1	-	TRBV29-1	CSVESPDRGFAEAFF	TGCAGCGTTGAGTCACCGGACAGGGGGTTTGCTGAAGCTTTCTTT
-	TRBJ2-2	-	TRBV2	CASSAKTTGLPGELFF	TGTGCCAGCAGTGCAAAAACAACAGGGTTGCCCGGGGAGCTGTTTTTT
TRBD1	TRBJ1-2	-	TRBV5-4	CASSKGQVPNYGYTF	TGTGCCAGCAGCAAAGGACAGGTACCTAACTATGGCTACACCTTC
TRBD1	TRBJ2-7	-	TRBV6-5	CASSWRTGGYEQYF	TGTGCCAGCAGTTGGAGGACAGGGGGCTACGAGCAGTACTTC
TRBD1	TRBJ2-7	few	TRBV6-1	CASTPGQGTYEQYF	TGTGCCAGCACCCCAGGACAGGGGACCTACGAGCAGTACTTC
TRBD1	TRBJ2-7	-	TRBV27	CASSIRQGRYEQYF	TGTGCCAGCAGTATACGACAGGGCCGGTACGAGCAGTACTTC
-	TRBJ1-1	once	TRBV11-3	CASSLGVQGRHSNTEAFF	TGTGCCAGCAGCTTAGGGGTTCAGGGTCGACACTCGAACACTGAAGCTTTCTTT
-	TRBJ2-7	-	TRBV30	CAWSVGGNEQYF	TGTGCCTGGAGTGTAGGAGGGAACGAGCAGTACTTC
-	TRBJ1-1	-	TRBV6-6	CASSPSGVQNTEAFF	TGTGCCAGCAGTCCGTCAGGGGTCCAGAACACTGAAGCTTTCTTT
TRBD1	TRBJ2-1	once	TRBV28	CASSSFTGTGGFGNEQFF	TGTGCCAGCAGTTCCTTCACCGGGACAGGGGGTTTTGGCAATGAGCAGTTCTTC
TRBD1	TRBJ2-3	few	TRBV7-9	CASSSGGADTQYF	TGTGCCAGCAGCTCAGGGGGCGCAGATACGCAGTATTTT
-	TRBJ1-1	-	TRBV6-1	CASRYGGAEAFF	TGTGCCAGCAGATACGGGGGGGCTGAAGCTTTCTTT
TRBD1	TRBJ2-2	-	TRBV5-1	CASSALTGENTGELFF	TGCGCCAGCAGCGCCCTGACAGGGGAGAACACCGGGGAGCTGTTTTTT
-	TRBJ2-7	few	TRBV4-1	CASSQAASYSYEQYF	TGCGCCAGCAGCCAGGCAGCGTCATACTCCTACGAGCAGTACTTC
-	TRBJ2-4	-	TRBV30	CAWRGSRDTFQYF	TGTGCCTGGAGAGGGTCCCGGGACACCTTTCAGTACTTC
-	TRBJ2-3	-	TRBV28	CASSLGGSAGYF	TGTGCCAGCAGTTTGGGAGGAAGTGCCGGTTATTTT
-	TRBJ1-6	-	TRBV10-3	CAISERQGNSPLHF	TGTGCCATCAGTGAGCGCCAGGGGAATTCACCCCTCCACTTT
TRBD2	TRBJ2-1	-	TRBV7-9	CASSSATSEPYNEQFF	TGTGCCAGCAGTTCAGCGACTAGCGAGCCGTACAATGAGCAGTTCTTC
TRBD2	TRBJ2-3	-	TRBV19	CASSSGGTDTQYF	TGTGCCAGTAGTAGCGGGGGGACAGATACGCAGTATTTT
TRBD1	TRBJ2-7	once	TRBV7-8	CASSLGTGGDYEQYF	TGTGCCAGCAGCTTAGGGACAGGGGGGGACTACGAGCAGTACTTC
TRBD1	TRBJ1-1	-	TRBV7-9	CASSLVTGPLNTEAFF	TGTGCCAGCAGCTTAGTGACAGGGCCCTTGAACACTGAAGCTTTCTTT
TRBD2	TRBJ2-2	-	TRBV5-1	CASSPRTSGVIQGELFF	TGCGCCAGCAGCCCTAGGACTAGCGGGGTGATTCAAGGGGAGCTGTTTTTT
-	TRBJ1-1	-	TRBV23-1	CASSQSGHHMNTEAFF	TGCGCCAGCAGTCAATCCGGACACCACATGAACACTGAAGCTTTCTTT
-	TRBJ2-5	-	TRBV4-1	CASSQQNREQETQYF	TGCGCCAGCAGCCAACAGAACAGGGAGCAAGAGACCCAGTACTTC
-	TRBJ2-1	-	TRBV5-1	CASSFGTGSYNEQFF	TGCGCCAGCAGCTTTGGAACAGGGTCCTACAATGAGCAGTTCTTC
TRBD1	TRBJ2-7	-	TRBV6-1	CASSRVGQGAREQYF	TGTGCCAGCAGCCGGGTGGGACAGGGGGCTAGGGAGCAGTACTTC
-	TRBJ2-7	few	TRBV6-1	CASREGLREQYF	TGTGCCAGCAGAGAAGGGCTGAGGGAGCAGTACTTC
-	TRBJ1-3	-	TRBV19	CASSIPGARDTIYF	TGTGCCAGTAGTATCCCCGGAGCGAGGGACACCATATATTTT
TRBD1	TRBJ1-2	-	TRBV9	CASSGWTGEEHGYTF	TGTGCCAGCAGCGGATGGACAGGGGAAGAGCACGGCTACACCTTC
-	TRBJ1-6	-	TRBV30	CALARDNSPLHF	TGTGCCTTGGCCAGGGATAATTCACCCCTCCACTTT
TRBD1	TRBJ1-6	-	TRBV6-1	CASSAGQGHSPLHF	TGTGCCAGCAGCGCGGGACAGGGGCATTCACCCCTCCACTTT
-	TRBJ2-7	-	TRBV30	CAWENRVGTYEQYF	TGTGCCTGGGAAAACAGGGTGGGAACCTACGAGCAGTACTTC
-	TRBJ2-7	-	TRBV19	CASSITGTGYEQYF	TGTGCCAGTAGTATAACAGGGACGGGGTACGAGCAGTACTTC
-	TRBJ2-3	-	TRBV18	CASSPPGGPTTDTQYF	TGTGCCAGCTCACCACCTGGCGGGCCCACCACAGATACGCAGTATTTT
TRBD1	TRBJ1-2	-	TRBV7-8	CAALPMTGGETYGYTF	TGTGCCGCTCTACCCATGACAGGGGGCGAAACCTATGGCTACACCTTC
-	TRBJ1-6	-	TRBV6-1	CASSEAPGSNSPLHF	TGTGCCAGCAGTGAAGCGCCAGGGTCCAATTCACCCCTCCACTTT